Below, 25 T cell receptor beta chains from the same sample are listed, as sequenced in a study of shared clonotypes between healthy human individuals (dated by TCRdb to the early 2020s). Receptor amplification or capture employed the immunoSEQ multiplex PCR assay. The clones in this table, taken by TCRdb from immuneACCESS, are in-frame only. Not every clone is retained; where verified, under half of the shortfall comes from an unresolved V gene, and the cause of the rest is unknown. In this sample the table shows over a million clones, roughly 95% of which occur a single time. The ten most abundant clones make up more than 0.9% of the sample. The specimen was naive CD4+ T cells sorted from blood. Read against the paper, the sample's cell subset or site label means: CD45RA+ positively selected. These receptors were collected from a man aged 25-45 years in good health.

The chain is built from TRBV14 and TRBJ2-5; D remains unclear. This CDR3 contains 12 residues. V was pared by 0 bases and J by 5 bases, with 4 bases between. Germline CDR1 is SGHDN and CDR2 is FVKESK. CDR3: CASSQEYETQYF. CDR3 bases: TGTGCCAGCAGCCAAGAGTACGAGACCCAGTACTTC.

The CDR3 DNA reads as TGTGCCAGCAGTCCCGACAGGGGGCCCACCGGGGAGCTGTTTTTT. Residues: CASSPDRGPTGELFF. The chain has TRBV27 and TRBJ2-2; TRBD1 matches 10 bases. Per germline, CDR1 MNHEY and CDR2 SMNVEV (reference sequence). The length of the CDR3 is 15 residues. Trimming removed 5 bases from V and 4 bases from J; junction bases left unmatched: 4.

The chain employs TRBV30 and TRBJ2-2, with 7 bases matching TRBD1. The CDR3 has 15 amino acids. V lost 3 bases and J lost 0; bases outside the gene matches: 4. The germline V gene has CDR1 GTSNPN and CDR2 SVGIG (reference sequence). CDR3: CAWRGTEANTGELFF. The CDR3 bases are TGTGCCTGGAGAGGGACAGAGGCGAACACCGGGGAGCTGTTTTTT.

V usage is TRBV5-1 and J usage is TRBJ2-2, with 12 bases lining up with TRBD2. CDR1 is SGHRS and CDR2 is YFSETQ in the germline V gene. CDR3 size: 17 residues. With 4 bases clipped from V and 3 bases from J, the junction kept 7 bases outside the gene matches. CDR3: CASSPTGTSGYTGELFF. As DNA, the CDR3 is TGCGCCAGCAGCCCAACCGGGACTAGCGGGTACACCGGGGAGCTGTTTTTT.

The chain employs TRBV10-3 and TRBJ1-1, with D possibly matching TRBD1 (5 bases). The length of the CDR3 is 15 residues. Trimming pared 6 bases from V and 1 base from J, leaving 15 bases between. Per germline, CDR1 ENHRY and CDR2 SYGVKD. In DNA, the CDR3 is TGTGCCATCAGGAGAGACAGCGTCCAGAACACTGAAGCTTTCTTT. Translation gives CAIRRDSVQNTEAFF.

The chain joins TRBV9 to TRBJ2-1; 8 bases are a match to TRBD2. Germline values: CDR1 SGDLS, CDR2 YYNGEE. The CDR3 extends over 15 amino acids. V lost 0 bases, J lost 7 bases, and 6 bases stayed unmatched. Written as DNA, the CDR3 is TGTGCCAGCAGCGTAGACCCAGCGGGAGTGAATGAGCAGTTCTTC. Encoded protein: CASSVDPAGVNEQFF.

The V and J genes are TRBV2 and TRBJ2-7; no definite D call. Germline V CDR1 and CDR2: SNHLY, FYNNEI. The CDR3 runs 13 residues. Trimming removed 2 bases from V and 0 bases from J, with 5 bases in between. The CDR3 spells CASSEQASYEQYF. DNA for the CDR3: TGTGCCAGCAGTGAACAGGCCTCCTACGAGCAGTACTTC.

The gene calls are TRBV7-2 and TRBJ2-3; 9 nucleotides agree with TRBD2. Trimming took 0 bases from V and 3 from J; bases not matched to a gene: 7. The germline V gene has CDR1 SGHTA and CDR2 FQGNSA. The CDR3 length is 17 residues. The CDR3 nucleotides are TGTGCCAGCAGCTTAGCCCTCAGCGGGAGGCGTACAGATACGCAGTATTTT. Its translation is CASSLALSGRRTDTQYF.

The V and J genes are TRBV18 and TRBJ2-5; tentatively, D is TRBD1 (5 bases). CDR1 is KGHSH and CDR2 is LQKENI in the germline V gene. The CDR3 spans 15 residues. Trimming took off 3 bases at V and 2 bases at J, with 13 bases between the two ends. The CDR3 DNA reads TGTGCCAGCTCACCGCAAGGGGCAGGACAAGAGACCCAGTACTTC. Amino acid sequence: CASSPQGAGQETQYF.

This chain joins TRBV6-5 and TRBJ1-2; tentatively, D is TRBD1 (5 bases). CDR1 is MNHEY, CDR2 SVGAGI, per germline. V was clipped by 4 bases and J by 0 bases, with 15 bases between them. The CDR3 totals 16 residues. CDR3: CASSLQAPATNYGYTF. The CDR3 nucleotides read TGTGCCAGCAGTTTACAGGCCCCCGCTACTAACTATGGCTACACCTTC.

The chain is built from TRBV5-1 and TRBJ1-4, with D perhaps TRBD1 (5 bases). This CDR3 is built from 14 residues. The V gene lost 4 bases and the J gene lost 8 bases, with 15 bases spanning the gap. In germline, CDR1 is SGHRS, CDR2 YFSETQ. CDR3 loop: CASSPSGRGEKLFF. The CDR3 DNA reads TGCGCCAGCAGCCCCTCCGGCCGGGGGGAAAAACTGTTTTTT.

The CDR3, as DNA: TGTGCCACCAGCAGAACAGGGATCGACTATGGCTACACCTTC. It specifies CATSRTGIDYGYTF. The V gene is TRBV15, the J gene TRBJ1-2; tentatively, D is TRBD1 (6 bases). The CDR3 length is 14 residues. Deletions cut 2 bases from V and 3 bases from J, with 10 bases between. Per the germline V gene, CDR1 is LNHNV and CDR2 is YYDKDF (reference sequence). Supplemented by reference TRBV15 and TRBJ1-2, the full variable domain reads DAMVIQNPRYQVTQFGKPVTLSCSQTLNHNVMYWYQQKSSQAPKLLFHYYDKDFNNEADTPDNFQSRRPNTSFCFLDIRSPGLGDTAMYLCATSRTGIDYGYTFGSGTRLTVV.

V usage is TRBV5-4 and J usage is TRBJ2-7; D is perhaps TRBD1 or TRBD2 (5 bases each). The germline V gene has CDR1 SGHNT and CDR2 YYREEE (reference sequence). Trimming shortened V by 3 bases and J by 5 bases, and 18 bases separated the two germline ends. The length of the CDR3 is 15 residues. Written as DNA, the CDR3 is TGTGCCAGCAGCTCTCAGAGGGGTAGCAACCACGAGCAGTACTTC. Its protein is CASSSQRGSNHEQYF.

The rearrangement joins TRBV4-2 to TRBJ1-5, with D perhaps matching TRBD1 (5 bases). The CDR3 spans 15 residues. Per the germline V gene, CDR1 is LGHNA and CDR2 is YNFKEQ. V shed 1 base and J shed 4 bases, with 11 bases lying between them. The CDR3 loop is CASSQVEGRNQPQHF. The CDR3 coding sequence is TGTGCCAGCAGCCAAGTTGAGGGGAGGAATCAGCCCCAGCATTTT.

The chain joins TRBV5-6 to TRBJ2-7, with a possible D match to TRBD2 (6 bases). This CDR3 is built from 14 residues. CDR1 and CDR2 from the germline V gene are SGHDT and YYEEEE. With 7 bases removed from V and 0 bases from J, the gap between germline ends came to 14 bases. The CDR3 nucleotides are TGTGCCAGCCTCCGGAGGGGATTCTCCTACGAGCAGTACTTC. This gives the protein CASLRRGFSYEQYF.

This clone was seen a single time. The J gene is TRBJ2-7, the V gene TRBV6-1; D gene unclear. Trimming took off 9 bases at V and 3 bases at J, with 15 bases between the two ends. The CDR3 runs to 13 residues. Germline V gene lookup returns CDR1 MNHNS and CDR2 SASEGT. Here the CDR3 reads CASITPTGYEQYF. CDR3 nucleotide sequence: TGTGCCAGTATCACTCCGACGGGCTACGAGCAGTACTTC.

The chain joins TRBV5-1 to TRBJ2-5, with TRBD1 matching 10 bases. This CDR3 is 16 amino acids long. Germline V CDR1 and CDR2: SGHRS, YFSETQ. V dropped 7 bases and J dropped 7; count of bases not matched to a gene: 16. The CDR3 region is CASWSGGTGVPWTQYF. CDR3 bases: TGCGCCAGCTGGTCGGGTGGGACAGGGGTTCCTTGGACCCAGTACTTC.

The count of this clone is one. The chain carries TRBV6-1 and TRBJ2-7, with D tentatively TRBD2 (5 bases). The germline V gene encodes CDR1 MNHNS and CDR2 SASEGT. Trimming cost V 9 bases and J 2 bases, with 17 bases left between them. There are 14 residues in the CDR3. The CDR3 DNA follows: TGTGCCAGTCAAGCTACCCGGGGAACCTACGAGCAGTACTTC. It codes for CASQATRGTYEQYF.

The chain employs TRBV28 and TRBJ1-1; the D gene is possibly TRBD1 (6 bases). The CDR3 has 15 residues. Trimming stripped 2 bases from V and 0 bases from J, with 10 bases between. Germline assignment: CDR1 MDHEN and CDR2 SYDVKM. Written as DNA, the CDR3 is TGTGCCAGCAGTTTACCCCAGGGGTTGAACACTGAAGCTTTCTTT. Its translation: CASSLPQGLNTEAFF.

V is TRBV15 and J is TRBJ2-7; 8 bases match TRBD1. This CDR3 spans 16 amino acids. The junction had 9 bases not matched to a gene; V was cut back by 1 base and J by 4 bases. Per the germline V gene, CDR1 is LNHNV and CDR2 is YYDKDF (reference sequence). The CDR3 loop reads CATSRGTGTGVYEQYF. The CDR3 DNA reads TGTGCCACCAGCAGAGGGACCGGGACAGGTGTATACGAGCAGTACTTC.

The chain carries TRBV2 and TRBJ2-7; 10 bases agree with TRBD1. Germline CDR1 reads SNHLY; CDR2 reads FYNNEI. This CDR3 region has 16 residues. The V gene end was trimmed by 9 bases and the J gene end by 4 bases; junction bases not matched to a gene: 15. The CDR3 DNA is TGTGCCAGTACTAGACCCCGGACAGGGGGAACTTACGAGCAGTACTTC. Translation: CASTRPRTGGTYEQYF.

The chain joins TRBV5-1 to TRBJ1-5; 9 nucleotides align to TRBD1. Germline loops: CDR1 SGHRS, CDR2 YFSETQ. Trimming at V came to 4 bases and at J to 7 bases, leaving 9 bases not matched to a gene. The CDR3 is made up of 15 amino acids. The CDR3 protein is CASSVDTGGSQPQHF. CDR3 sequence (DNA): TGCGCCAGCAGCGTCGACACAGGGGGCAGCCAGCCCCAGCATTTT.

V and J are TRBV2 and TRBJ1-4; 10 bases fit TRBD1. Germline V gives CDR1 SNHLY, CDR2 FYNNEI. V lost 8 bases, J lost 7 bases, and 7 bases stayed unmatched. The CDR3 spans 14 residues. Here the CDR3 reads CASVFGTGAEKLFF. The DNA of the CDR3 is TGTGCCAGCGTGTTCGGGACAGGGGCTGAAAAACTGTTTTTT.

The chain is built from TRBV5-1 and TRBJ2-7; tentatively, D is TRBD2 (7 bases). V was shortened by 0 bases and J by 2 bases, with 15 bases between the two germline ends. Germline V gene data show CDR1 as SGHRS and CDR2 as YFSETQ. This CDR3 spans 16 amino acids. CDR3 residues: CASSLEGGLNPYEQYF. CDR3 nucleotides: TGCGCCAGCAGCTTGGAGGGGGGGTTAAACCCCTACGAGCAGTACTTC.

V and J are TRBV11-2 and TRBJ2-7; D may be TRBD1 (6 bases). This CDR3 has 16 residues. V dropped 5 bases and J dropped 0 bases, with 17 bases sitting between them. CDR1 and CDR2 from the germline V gene are SGHAT and FQNNGV. The CDR3 bases are TGTGCCAGCAGCCACATCCGTGGGGACACCTCCTACGAGCAGTACTTC. This translates into CASSHIRGDTSYEQYF.